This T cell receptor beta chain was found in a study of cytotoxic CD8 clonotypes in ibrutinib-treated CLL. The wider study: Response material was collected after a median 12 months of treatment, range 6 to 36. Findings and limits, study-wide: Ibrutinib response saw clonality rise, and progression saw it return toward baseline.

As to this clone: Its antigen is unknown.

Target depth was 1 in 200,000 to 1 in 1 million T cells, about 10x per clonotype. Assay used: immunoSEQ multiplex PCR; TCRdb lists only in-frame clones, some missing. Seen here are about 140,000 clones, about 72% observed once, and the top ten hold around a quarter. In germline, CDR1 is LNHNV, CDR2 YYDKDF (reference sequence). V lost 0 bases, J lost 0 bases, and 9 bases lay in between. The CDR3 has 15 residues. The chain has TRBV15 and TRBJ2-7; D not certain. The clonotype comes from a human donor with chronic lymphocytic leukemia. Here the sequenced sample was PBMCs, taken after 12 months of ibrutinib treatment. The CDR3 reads CATSRDIGSSYEQYF. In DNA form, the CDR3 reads TGTGCCACCAGCAGAGATATAGGTAGCTCCTACGAGCAGTACTTC. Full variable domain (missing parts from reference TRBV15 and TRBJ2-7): DAMVIQNPRYQVTQFGKPVTLSCSQTLNHNVMYWYQQKSSQAPKLLFHYYDKDFNNEADTPDNFQSRRPNTSFCFLDIRSPGLGDTAMYLCATSRDIGSSYEQYFGPGTRLTVT.